These T cell receptor beta chains were read from a single sample in a study of yellow fever vaccine responses in identical twins. TCRdb redid the calling of the RT-PCR reads with MiXCR, one entry per CDR3 protein. The table lists tens of thousands of distinct CDR3 sequences, almost 60% of them singletons. The sequenced sample was T cells from blood (PBMCs), unsorted or a sorted subset (not recorded which), obtained before or after yellow fever vaccination (not recorded which). These receptors all stem from a young woman who received the yellow fever vaccine. CDR3s include the opening cysteine and the closing phenylalanine or tryptophan.

>TRBV29-1|TRBJ1-2
CSVLENYGYTF
>TRBV4-1|TRBJ2-3
CASSRSEGDTQYF
>TRBV7-6|TRBJ2-3
CASSFPRQVSGRALADTQYF
>TRBV7-9|TRBJ2-7
CASSFLDSYEQYF
>TRBV10-3|TRBJ1-1
CAIITENTEAFF
>TRBV29-1|TRBJ2-1
CSVEPTSEGEQFF
>TRBV25-1|TRBJ2-5
CASSFSGADQETQYF
>TRBV19|TRBJ1-5
CASSIHGQGGGNQPQHF
>TRBV20-1|TRBJ2-5
CSASNTQRETQYF
>TRBV19|TRBJ1-2
CASSILPDLYGYTF
>TRBV10-1|TRBJ2-1
CASSEGTSGRAVLRDEQFF
>TRBV7-6|TRBJ2-1
CASSSRLAWNEQFF
>TRBV12-3/TRBV12-4|TRBJ2-3
CASSLGLGDTQYF
>TRBV29-1|TRBJ2-3
CSYDSGTSGGNTDTQYF
>TRBV20-1|TRBJ2-3
CSASGRGSTDTQYF
>TRBV11-3|TRBJ2-7
CASSLILAGVSGQYF
>TRBV15|TRBJ1-1
CATSRFQGVTEAFF
>TRBV11-3|TRBJ2-7
CASSFLAVDYEQYF
>TRBV11-3|TRBJ1-1
CASSFGLNTEAFF
>TRBV2|TRBJ1-1
CASSDVDMNTEAFF
>TRBV20-1|TRBJ2-7
CSASRPGTYEQYF
>TRBV5-1|TRBJ1-3
CASSLDSGNTIYF
>TRBV7-1|TRBJ2-2
CAATSGRMGPTRELFF
>TRBV3-1|TRBJ2-4
CASSQVPNIQYF
>TRBV11-2|TRBJ2-1
CASSLESSTYNEQFF
>TRBV12-3/TRBV12-4|TRBJ2-1
CASSFAGGVYNEQFF
>TRBV13|TRBJ1-5
CASSRGTAEEYGNQPQHF
>TRBV24-1|TRBJ1-1
CATSATETNTEAFF
>TRBV3-1|TRBJ2-1
CASSRANEQFF